Following are 24 T cell receptor beta chains from one sample sequenced in a study of T cell repertoires in cytomegalovirus infection. TCRdb passed the reads through MiXCR, listing each CDR3 protein once. Here the sample spans under 50,000 distinct CDR3 sequences, roughly 22% being singletons. No antigen has been identified for these receptors. Source: CD8+ T cells from cultured PBMCs, taken from culture after CMV antigen stimulation. These receptors came from a human donor in good health (CMV status not recorded). Some clones in this sample may be carry-over from other donors' samples.

This chain links TRBV15 with TRBJ2-7; D call uncertain. Germline loops: CDR1 LNHNV, CDR2 YYDKDF (reference sequence). The CDR3 contains 12 residues. Trimming stripped 3 bases from V and 5 bases from J, with 8 bases between. CDR3 sequence reads: CATSSPKDEQYF. Here the CDR3 DNA reads TGTGCCACCAGCAGCCCTAAGGACGAGCAGTACTTC.

This clonotype was recorded a few times. This rearrangement joins TRBV11-3 to TRBJ2-7; weak D call: TRBD1 (6 bases). The CDR3 is 16 amino acids. Germline CDR1 and CDR2: SGHNT and YENEEA. V lost 5 bases and J 2 bases, leaving 19 bases between the germline ends. The CDR3 loop is CASSDRTANRPYEQYF. The CDR3 DNA sequence: TGTGCCAGCAGCGACCGGACAGCGAATAGACCCTACGAGCAGTACTTC.

V usage is TRBV2 and J usage is TRBJ2-5; D might be TRBD1 (6 bases). Germline values: CDR1 SNHLY, CDR2 FYNNEI. V dropped 4 bases and J dropped 0 bases, with 12 bases sitting between them. The CDR3 extends over 15 amino acids. CDR3 residues: CASSARRGYQETQYF. The DNA of the CDR3 is TGTGCCAGCAGTGCCAGAAGGGGGTACCAAGAGACCCAGTACTTC.

This clonotype showed up just a few times. The CDR3 bases are TGTGCCAGCAGCAAATCCAGGGGTCGCGACGAGCAGTACTTC. Residues: CASSKSRGRDEQYF. J is TRBJ2-7 and V is TRBV7-9, with D possibly being TRBD1 (6 bases). V was shortened by 5 bases and J by 5 bases, with 16 bases between the two germline ends. The CDR3 has 14 amino acids. Per germline, CDR1 SEHNR and CDR2 FQNEAQ (reference sequence).

The DNA for the CDR3 is TGTGCCAGCAGTACAGGGGTCGAGCAGTACTTC. Translation gives CASSTGVEQYF. V is TRBV6-5 and J is TRBJ2-7; 7 positions match TRBD1. The junction had 1 base not matched to a gene; V was cut back by 5 bases and J by 6 bases. Germline-derived CDR1 and CDR2 are MNHEY and SVGAGI. There are 11 residues in the CDR3.

This rearrangement joins TRBV6-2 or TRBV6-3 to TRBJ2-1, with 14 bases matching TRBD2. The V segment lost 5 bases and the J segment 1 base; nucleotides outside the gene matches: 4. The CDR3 covers 17 residues. Germline assignment: CDR1 MNHEY and CDR2 SVGEGT. The CDR3 DNA sequence: TGTGCCAGCAGTGGACTAGCGGGAGGAGATTCCTACAATGAGCAGTTCTTC. Protein product: CASSGLAGGDSYNEQFF.

This clonotype was recorded a few times. This chain uses TRBV20-1 with TRBJ2-7, with 11 bases identical to TRBD2. This CDR3 region has 18 residues. Trimming at V came to 0 bases and at J to 0 bases, leaving 10 bases not matched to a gene. Germline CDR1 DFQATT, CDR2 SNEGSKA (reference sequence). The chain's CDR3 is CSARDPGTSGVSSYEQYF. In DNA, the CDR3 is TGCAGTGCTAGAGACCCCGGGACTAGCGGAGTAAGCTCCTACGAGCAGTACTTC.

The CDR3 nucleotides are TGTGCCAGCAGCCCCGCTAGGGGTGAGCAGTACTTC. As protein: CASSPARGEQYF. The rearrangement links TRBV7-9 to TRBJ2-7; D perhaps matches TRBD1 (5 bases). The CDR3 has 12 amino acids. The germline CDR1 and CDR2 sequences are SEHNR and FQNEAQ (reference sequence). Trimming removed 5 bases from V and 7 bases from J, with 12 bases in between.

In this sample, this clonotype turned up a few times. The chain has TRBV28 and TRBJ1-5; D might be TRBD1 (6 bases). The germline V and J ends were trimmed by 8 bases and 6 bases, with 11 bases remaining between them. Germline values: CDR1 MDHEN, CDR2 SYDVKM. This CDR3 is 12 amino acids long. The CDR3, as DNA: TGTGCCAGCCAAACAGGGATTCAGCCCCAGCATTTT. It specifies CASQTGIQPQHF.

V usage is TRBV7-9 and J usage is TRBJ1-6, with D maybe TRBD1 (5 bases). This CDR3 contains 15 residues. Looked up from germline, CDR1 is SEHNR and CDR2 is FQNEAQ (reference sequence). V was trimmed by 9 bases and J by 0 bases, leaving 12 bases between them. Here the CDR3 reads CASRGASSYNSPLHF. As DNA, the CDR3 is TGTGCCAGTCGCGGGGCCAGCTCCTATAATTCACCCCTCCACTTT.

The chain recombines TRBV7-3 with TRBJ1-1, with a tentative D call TRBD1 (6 bases). The ends were cut back, 1 base at V and 4 bases at J, with 16 bases in the middle. Germline CDR1 is SGHTA and CDR2 is FQGTGA. The CDR3 length is 16 residues. The CDR3, as DNA: TGTGCCAGCAGCTTAAGTGGAGGGGGGATTACCACTGAAGCTTTCTTT. Its translation: CASSLSGGGITTEAFF.

V usage is TRBV7-9 and J usage is TRBJ2-5; 9 bases line up with TRBD1. The J segment lost 0 bases and the V segment lost 4 bases, leaving 3 bases of the junction unmatched. Germline-derived CDR1 and CDR2 are SEHNR and FQNEAQ (reference sequence). The length of the CDR3 is 15 residues. The CDR3, as DNA: TGTGCCAGCAGCTACCGGGACAGGGACCAAGAGACCCAGTACTTC. It encodes CASSYRDRDQETQYF. Drawing the rest from reference TRBV7-9 and TRBJ2-5, the complete variable domain is DTGVSQNPRHKITKRGQNVTFRCDPISEHNRLYWYRQTLGQGPEFLTYFQNEAQLEKSRLLSDRFSAERPKGSFSTLEIQRTEQGDSAMYLCASSYRDRDQETQYFGPGTRLLVL.

This rearrangement joins TRBV7-3 to TRBJ2-1; D is unresolved. V dropped 1 base and J dropped 10 bases, with 14 bases sitting between them. The CDR3 is 14 amino acids. Germline-derived CDR1 and CDR2 are SGHTA and FQGTGA. The chain's CDR3 is CASSLRSGAYEQFF. The CDR3 DNA reads TGTGCCAGCAGCTTAAGGTCGGGCGCCTACGAGCAGTTCTTC. The full variable domain, rest sourced from reference TRBV7-3 and TRBJ2-1, is GAGVSQTPSNKVTEKGKYVELRCDPISGHTALYWYRQSLGQGPEFLIYFQGTGAADDSGLPNDRFFAVRPEGSVSTLKIQRTERGDSAVYLCASSLRSGAYEQFFGPGTRLTVL.

This clonotype has more than one count but fewer than ten. This chain uses TRBV7-8 with TRBJ2-1; D is perhaps TRBD2 (5 bases). The CDR3 is 12 amino acids. Trimming removed 5 bases from V and 8 bases from J, with 10 bases in between. Germline V gene lookup returns CDR1 SGHVS and CDR2 FQNEAQ. CDR3 sequence: CASSPRADEQFF. The CDR3 DNA follows: TGTGCCAGCAGCCCTAGAGCGGATGAGCAGTTCTTC.

The chain recombines TRBV20-1 with TRBJ1-2; no firm D call. With 3 bases removed from V and 7 bases from J, the gap between germline ends came to 12 bases. Germline V lookup: CDR1 DFQATT, CDR2 SNEGSKA (reference sequence). The CDR3 contains 12 residues. The CDR3 spells CSASNGLGGYTF. As DNA, the CDR3 is TGCAGTGCTAGTAATGGGCTCGGTGGCTACACCTTC.

This clonotype was detected only a few times. The rearrangement links TRBV6-4 to TRBJ2-1, with a tentative D call TRBD2 (6 bases). The CDR3 contains 15 residues. Trimming removed 11 bases at V and 6 bases at J, with 23 bases between. Germline V CDR1 and CDR2: MRHNA, SNTAGT. CDR3 bases: TGTGCCCAGGGAGGTGACGGGAGCAGGTCCAATGAGCAGTTCTTC. Amino acid sequence: CAQGGDGSRSNEQFF.

This clonotype has a count of ten or more. V is TRBV7-2 and J is TRBJ2-6; possibly TRBD1 for D (6 bases). This CDR3 contains 21 residues. Germline loops: CDR1 SGHTA, CDR2 FQGNSA. Trimming took off 7 bases at V and 0 bases at J, with 28 bases between the two ends. The CDR3 loop is CASTTQIQGITESSGANVLTF. CDR3 nucleotides: TGTGCCAGCACCACTCAGATACAGGGCATCACTGAGTCCTCTGGGGCCAACGTCCTGACTTTC.

This clonotype was counted a few times. The rearrangement joins TRBV6-2 or TRBV6-3 to TRBJ2-3, with 13 bases matching TRBD2. The CDR3 spans 16 residues. Trimming at V came to 5 bases and at J to 2 bases, leaving 4 bases not matched to a gene. In germline, CDR1 is MNHEY, CDR2 SVGEGT. The CDR3: CASSDGLAGVTDTQYF. For the CDR3, the DNA is TGTGCCAGCAGTGACGGACTAGCGGGAGTCACAGATACGCAGTATTTT.

This chain links TRBV6-2 or TRBV6-3 with TRBJ2-3, with D maybe TRBD2 (7 bases). This CDR3 spans 16 amino acids. Germline CDR1 MNHEY, CDR2 SVGEGT. V was shortened by 6 bases and J by 4 bases, with 20 bases between the two germline ends. CDR3 residues: CASSPGVGLEADTQYF. The CDR3 DNA reads TGTGCCAGCAGCCCAGGGGTAGGACTAGAGGCAGATACGCAGTATTTT.

The CDR3 loop reads CARDGRNTEAFF. The DNA of the CDR3 is TGTGCCAGGGACGGCCGGAACACTGAAGCTTTCTTT. J is TRBJ1-1 and V is TRBV2; D ambiguous. The CDR3 has 12 residues. V was shortened by 9 bases and J by 1 base, with 9 bases between the two germline ends. Germline V CDR1 and CDR2: SNHLY, FYNNEI.

CDR3 amino acids: CASSPPYEQYF. The CDR3 DNA sequence: TGTGCCAGCAGTCCCCCTTACGAGCAGTACTTC. The gene calls are TRBV28 and TRBJ2-7; D ambiguous. Germline values: CDR1 MDHEN, CDR2 SYDVKM. Trimming left V 5 bases short and J 4 bases short, with 6 bases between. The CDR3 runs 11 residues.

In this sample, this clonotype turned up a few times. V usage is TRBV12-3 or TRBV12-4 and J usage is TRBJ2-3, with D unclear. Trimming removed 1 base at V and 0 bases at J, with 8 bases between. The CDR3 length is 15 residues. CDR3: CASSLVLDSTDTQYF. The CDR3 coding sequence is TGTGCCAGCAGTTTAGTGCTGGACAGCACAGATACGCAGTATTTT.

The chain combines TRBV7-2 with TRBJ2-3; D unclear. V lost 6 bases and J 0 bases, leaving 16 bases between the germline ends. The V gene's germline CDR1 is SGHTA and CDR2 FQGNSA. The CDR3 totals 16 residues. CDR3 DNA: TGTGCCAGCAGTTTAAAGCCCCAGCGCAGCACAGATACGCAGTATTTT. Amino acid sequence: CASSLKPQRSTDTQYF.

This rearrangement joins TRBV15 to TRBJ2-3; D is tentatively TRBD1 or TRBD2 (6 bases each). Per germline, CDR1 LNHNV and CDR2 YYDKDF (reference sequence). This CDR3 is built from 14 residues. Trimming removed 3 bases at V and 6 bases at J, with 13 bases between. The CDR3, as DNA: TGTGCCACCAGCAGCCAGGGGAGGATTGATACGCAGTATTTT. Its protein product is CATSSQGRIDTQYF.